This T cell receptor (beta chain) was captured in a study of identical twins. Each CDR3 protein is one row after TCRdb ran MiXCR on the 5' RACE reads. The data hold around 1.7 million distinct CDR3 sequences, with about 32% observed a single time. The V segment lost 3 bases and the J segment 0 bases; nucleotides outside the gene matches: 4. Germline loops: CDR1 MGHDK, CDR2 SYGVNS. This CDR3 has 15 amino acids. The receptor was isolated from a newborn girl in good health. The J gene is TRBJ2-7, the V gene TRBV25-1, with 8 nucleotides matching TRBD1. The specimen was cord blood. Here the CDR3 DNA reads TGTGCCAGCAGTGAGCCCGGGACAGGCTCCTACGAGCAGTACTTC. It specifies CASSEPGTGSYEQYF.